This T cell receptor beta chain derives from a study of Graves' ophthalmopathy and Graves' hyperthyroidism. Amplification from RNA transcripts yielded the TCR beta CDR3 regions. The authors performed first-round RT-PCR with HTBI primers and then a second-round multiplex PCR. TCRdb redid the calling of the multiplex PCR reads with MiXCR, one entry per CDR3 protein. The sample yields about 1.2 million distinct CDR3 sequences, 36% seen once. Only newly diagnosed hyperthyroidism patients aged 18 to 65, with under 2 months' duration, were enrolled. Germline trimming cut 7 bases from V and 6 bases from J; bases unmatched to any gene: 18. Germline CDR1 SGHTA, CDR2 FQGTGA. The CDR3 loop spans 16 amino acids.

The sequence was obtained from an adult man with Graves' hyperthyroidism. Sequencing input: peripheral blood or thyroid tissue (not recorded which). The V gene is TRBV7-3, the J gene TRBJ2-7, with 7 bases matching TRBD2. CDR3 region: CASIITEERGPGEQYF. CDR3 coding DNA: TGTGCCAGCATCATAACGGAGGAGCGGGGCCCTGGCGAGCAGTACTTC.